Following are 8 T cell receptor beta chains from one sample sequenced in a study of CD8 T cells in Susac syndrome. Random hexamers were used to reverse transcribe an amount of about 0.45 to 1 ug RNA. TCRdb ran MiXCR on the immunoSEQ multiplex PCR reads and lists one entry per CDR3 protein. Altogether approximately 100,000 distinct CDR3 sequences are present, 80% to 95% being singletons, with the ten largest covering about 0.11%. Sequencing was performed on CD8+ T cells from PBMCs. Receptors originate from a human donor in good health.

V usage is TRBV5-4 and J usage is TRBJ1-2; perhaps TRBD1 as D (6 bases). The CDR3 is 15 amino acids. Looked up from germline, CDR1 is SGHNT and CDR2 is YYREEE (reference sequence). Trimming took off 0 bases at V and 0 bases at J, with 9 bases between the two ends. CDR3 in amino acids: CASSLEPGANYGYTF. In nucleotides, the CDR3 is TGTGCCAGCAGCTTGGAACCAGGGGCTAACTATGGCTACACCTTC.

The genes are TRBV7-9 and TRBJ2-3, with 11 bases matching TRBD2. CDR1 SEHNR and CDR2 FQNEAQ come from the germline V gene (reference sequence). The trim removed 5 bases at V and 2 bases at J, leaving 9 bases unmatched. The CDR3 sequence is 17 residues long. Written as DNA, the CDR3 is TGTGCCAGCAGCCGTCCGGGACTAGCGGACCTCACAGATACGCAGTATTTT. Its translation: CASSRPGLADLTDTQYF.

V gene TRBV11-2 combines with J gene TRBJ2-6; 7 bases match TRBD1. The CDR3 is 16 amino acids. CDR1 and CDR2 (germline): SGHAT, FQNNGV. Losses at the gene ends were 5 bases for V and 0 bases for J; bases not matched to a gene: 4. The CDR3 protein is CASSPRQGSGANVLTF. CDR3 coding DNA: TGTGCCAGCAGCCCGAGACAGGGCTCTGGGGCCAACGTCCTGACTTTC.

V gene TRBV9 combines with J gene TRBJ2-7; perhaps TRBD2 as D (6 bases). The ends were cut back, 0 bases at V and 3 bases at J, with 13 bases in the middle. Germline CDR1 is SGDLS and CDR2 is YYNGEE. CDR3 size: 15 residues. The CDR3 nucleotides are TGTGCCAGCAGCGTAGACGGGGGATCCTTCTACGAGCAGTACTTC. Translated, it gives CASSVDGGSFYEQYF.

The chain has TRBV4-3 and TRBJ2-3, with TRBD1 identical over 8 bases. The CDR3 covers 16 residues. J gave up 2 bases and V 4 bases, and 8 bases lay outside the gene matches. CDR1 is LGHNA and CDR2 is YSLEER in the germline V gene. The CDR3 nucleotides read TGCGCCAGCAGCCTGGGACAGGACAGCTACACAGATACGCAGTATTTT. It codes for CASSLGQDSYTDTQYF.

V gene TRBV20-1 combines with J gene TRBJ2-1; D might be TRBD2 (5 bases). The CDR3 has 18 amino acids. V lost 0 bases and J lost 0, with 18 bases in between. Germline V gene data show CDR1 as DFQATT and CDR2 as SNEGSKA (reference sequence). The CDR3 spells CSARDHLSTGSSYNEQFF. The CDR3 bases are TGCAGTGCTAGAGATCATCTTAGCACGGGGAGCTCCTACAATGAGCAGTTCTTC.

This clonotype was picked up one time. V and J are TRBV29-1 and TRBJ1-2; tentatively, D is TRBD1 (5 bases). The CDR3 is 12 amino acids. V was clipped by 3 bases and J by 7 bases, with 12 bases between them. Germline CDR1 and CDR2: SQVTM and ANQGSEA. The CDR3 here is CSVDAKGFGYTF. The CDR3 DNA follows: TGCAGCGTTGATGCTAAGGGGTTTGGCTACACCTTC.

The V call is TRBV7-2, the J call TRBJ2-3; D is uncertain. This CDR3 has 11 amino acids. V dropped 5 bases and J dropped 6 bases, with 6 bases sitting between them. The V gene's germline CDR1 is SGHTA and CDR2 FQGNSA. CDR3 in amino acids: CASSPKDTQYF. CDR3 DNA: TGTGCCAGCAGCCCCAAGGATACGCAGTATTTT.